This T cell receptor beta chain was sequenced during a study of T cells in Graves' hyperthyroidism and ophthalmopathy. Study outcomes and limitations: Blood also contained most expanded thyroid clonotypes above 0.001.

TCR beta CDR3 regions were amplified from RNA transcripts. The HTBI primer set served for first-round RT-PCR of the TCR CDR3. TCRdb reprocessed the multiplex PCR reads via MiXCR and lists one record per CDR3 protein. Altogether 540,000 or so distinct CDR3 sequences are present, 15% to 18% being singletons, with the ten largest covering about 7%. This clonotype was counted ten times or more. Its specificity is not known. The germline V and J ends were trimmed by 2 bases and 5 bases, with 9 bases remaining between them. The CDR3 totals 13 residues. Germline-derived CDR1 and CDR2 are SGHDT and YYEEEE. The TCR comes from a woman in her twenties or thirties with Graves' hyperthyroidism. The sample taken for sequencing was blood. The chain carries TRBV5-6 and TRBJ2-3, with D hard to call. The DNA of the CDR3 is TGTGCCAGCAGCTTCGGCCAAGAAGATACGCAGTATTTT. Amino acids: CASSFGQEDTQYF.